This passage covers 20 T cell receptor beta chains from one sample sequenced in a study of spatial heterogeneity in lung cancer. In TCRdb, the 5' RACE reads were re-called with MiXCR into one record per CDR3 protein. The sample holds roughly 99,000 distinct CDR3 sequences, 19% seen once. Time point given: blood at routine non-recurrence follow-up after resection. Sequenced material: PBMCs, taken at follow-up. Every receptor here comes from a male donor with early-stage non-small cell lung cancer.

This clonotype was found a few times. This rearrangement joins TRBV6-5 to TRBJ1-2; no definite D call. This CDR3 spans 10 amino acids. The V gene lost 1 base and the J gene lost 6 bases, with 0 bases spanning the gap. CDR1 and CDR2 from the germline V gene are MNHEY and SVGAGI. The CDR3 reads CASSYYGYTF. CDR3 DNA: TGTGCCAGCAGTTACTATGGCTACACCTTC.

This chain connects TRBV20-1 to TRBJ1-4; TRBD1 matches 9 bases. The CDR3 runs 15 residues. The V segment lost 4 bases and the J segment 14 bases; nucleotides outside the gene matches: 17. Germline CDR1 reads DFQATT; CDR2 reads SNEGSKA (reference sequence). The CDR3 DNA follows: TGCAGTGCTACCGAAGACAGGGGGGTAGGAGGAGGGCTGTTTTTT. This sequence encodes CSATEDRGVGGGLFF.

This chain links TRBV11-3 with TRBJ1-5; TRBD1 matches at 7 bases. The germline V gene encodes CDR1 SGHNT and CDR2 YENEEA. The CDR3 is 20 amino acids. Trimming at V came to 5 bases and at J to 7 bases, leaving 26 bases not matched to a gene. CDR3 in amino acids: CASSKPPGQNLSGFSQPQHF. Here the CDR3 DNA reads TGTGCCAGCAGCAAACCCCCGGGACAGAATTTGTCAGGGTTTTCACAGCCCCAGCATTTT.

The chain is built from TRBV20-1 and TRBJ1-4; D possibly corresponds to TRBD1 (6 bases). Between the trimmed V and J ends, which lost 6 bases and 4 bases, there was a span of 12 bases. CDR1 and CDR2 (germline): DFQATT, SNEGSKA (reference sequence). The CDR3 is made up of 13 amino acids. The CDR3 region has the DNA TGCAGTGCCTCCCCGGACAGTAATGAAAAACTGTTTTTT. Encoded protein: CSASPDSNEKLFF.

The sample holds a few counts of this clonotype. The chain joins TRBV4-3 to TRBJ1-2; weak D call: TRBD1 (6 bases). Trimming stripped 0 bases from V and 8 bases from J, with 13 bases between. Germline values: CDR1 LGHNA, CDR2 YSLEER. The CDR3 totals 14 residues. The CDR3 DNA is TGCGCCAGCAGCCAAGATAACAGCCAGGGGGGCTACACCTTC. Protein sequence: CASSQDNSQGGYTF.

The J gene is TRBJ2-7, the V gene TRBV15; weak D call: TRBD1 (5 bases). Between the trimmed V and J ends, which lost 0 bases and 4 bases, there was a span of 7 bases. This CDR3 is built from 13 residues. CDR1 is LNHNV and CDR2 is YYDKDF in the germline V gene (reference sequence). CDR3 in DNA: TGTGCCACCAGCAGAGATCAGGGTTACGAGCAGTACTTC. This encodes CATSRDQGYEQYF.

This clonotype was counted a single time. This chain connects TRBV3-1 to TRBJ2-3, with TRBD2 matching over 10 bases. The CDR3 is 17 residues long. The V gene's germline CDR1 is LGHDT and CDR2 YNNKEL (reference sequence). Trimming cost V 4 bases and J 5 bases; bases outside gene matches: 12. CDR3 DNA sequence: TGTGCCAGCAGCCCCTCCGGACTAGCGGAAGCGGGAGATACGCAGTATTTT. Its translation is CASSPSGLAEAGDTQYF.

V is TRBV9 and J is TRBJ2-2; D remains unclear. Germline V gene lookup returns CDR1 SGDLS and CDR2 YYNGEE. This CDR3 region has 13 residues. Between the trimmed V and J ends, which lost 4 bases and 4 bases, there was a span of 8 bases. The CDR3 nucleotides are TGTGCCAGCAGCCCTACCACCACCGGGGAGCTGTTTTTT. Amino acids: CASSPTTTGELFF.

This clonotype has ten or more counts. CDR3 bases: TGTGCCTGGAGTGTATCCGGGTGGGGAACGAGCGGGAGGGCCCCAGATACGCAGTATTTT. This translates into CAWSVSGWGTSGRAPDTQYF. The chain is built from TRBV30 and TRBJ2-3; 10 bases match TRBD2. The V gene end was trimmed by 0 bases and the J gene end by 4 bases; junction bases not matched to a gene: 19. Germline-derived CDR1 and CDR2 are GTSNPN and SVGIG (reference sequence). The CDR3 consists of 20 residues. Full variable domain (outside the CDR3, taken from reference TRBV30 and TRBJ2-3): SQTIHQWPATLVQPVGSPLSLECTVEGTSNPNLYWYRQAAGRGLQLLFYSVGIGQISSEVPQNLSASRPQDRQFILSSKKLLLSDSGFYLCAWSVSGWGTSGRAPDTQYFGPGTRLTVL.

The J gene is TRBJ2-7, the V gene TRBV20-1; 9 nucleotides align to TRBD1. This CDR3 region has 13 residues. Trimming at V came to 6 bases and at J to 4 bases, leaving 7 bases not matched to a gene. The germline V gene has CDR1 DFQATT and CDR2 SNEGSKA (reference sequence). The CDR3 spells CSAGTGTGYEQYF. In DNA, the CDR3 is TGCAGTGCAGGGACAGGGACAGGATACGAGCAGTACTTC.

The J gene is TRBJ2-7, the V gene TRBV7-2, with unresolved D. V lost 2 bases and J lost 4, with 6 bases in between. The CDR3 consists of 12 residues. The germline CDR1 and CDR2 sequences are SGHTA and FQGNSA. CDR3 in DNA: TGTGCCAGCAGCTTAAATCAGTACGAGCAGTACTTC. Protein product: CASSLNQYEQYF.

This clonotype was detected many times. CDR3 loop: CASSKGQGAETQYF. The CDR3 DNA reads TGTGCCAGCAGTAAAGGACAGGGGGCAGAGACCCAGTACTTC. The chain combines TRBV27 with TRBJ2-5; 11 bases fit TRBD1. The V gene's germline CDR1 is MNHEY and CDR2 SMNVEV (reference sequence). The ends lost 5 bases at V and 4 bases at J; junction bases unmatched: 3. CDR3 length: 14 amino acids.

This clonotype has a handful of counts. The junction departs from germline at one end; a sequencing error may be responsible. The chain carries TRBV4-1 and TRBJ2-3, with 14 bases lining up with TRBD2. CDR1 is MGHRA, CDR2 YSYEKL, per germline. The CDR3 covers 17 residues. The CDR3 is CASSLLGLAGGTYTQYF. DNA of the CDR3: TGCGCCAGCAGCCTTCTCGGACTAGCGGGGGGCACATATACGCAGTATTTT.

This clonotype has a handful of counts. J is TRBJ1-4 and V is TRBV4-1; 8 bases fit TRBD1. Germline CDR1 reads MGHRA; CDR2 reads YSYEKL. Germline trimming cut 4 bases from V and 1 base from J; bases unmatched to any gene: 2. The CDR3 consists of 15 residues. The CDR3: CASSLDRGTNEKLFF. For the CDR3, the DNA is TGCGCCAGCAGCCTAGACAGGGGAACTAATGAAAAACTGTTTTTT.

This clonotype was seen a handful of times. CDR3 sequence reads: CAIGPDSYGYTF. Here the CDR3 DNA reads TGTGCCATCGGACCGGACAGCTATGGCTACACCTTC. V is TRBV10-3 and J is TRBJ1-2; possible D gene TRBD1, 6 bases. The CDR3 loop spans 12 amino acids. The V end was cut by 8 bases, the J end by 4 bases, with 11 bases between. CDR1 and CDR2 (germline): ENHRY, SYGVKD.

V is TRBV2 and J is TRBJ2-3; D is perhaps TRBD1 (5 bases). Germline CDR1 reads SNHLY; CDR2 reads FYNNEI. The V end was cut by 7 bases, the J end by 2 bases, with 13 bases between. CDR3 size: 14 residues. The CDR3 reads CASKATVLTDTQYF. The CDR3 DNA is TGTGCCAGCAAGGCGACAGTGCTCACAGATACGCAGTATTTT.

V and J are TRBV20-1 and TRBJ1-1; TRBD1 might be the D (6 bases). There are 14 residues in the CDR3. V lost 6 bases and J 1 base, leaving 15 bases between the germline ends. Germline CDR1 DFQATT, CDR2 SNEGSKA (reference sequence). In DNA form, the CDR3 reads TGCAGTGCCAGGAACAGGGTGAAGAACACTGAAGCTTTCTTT. Protein: CSARNRVKNTEAFF.

This rearrangement joins TRBV28 to TRBJ2-1; D call uncertain. V was cut by 6 bases and J by 15 bases, with 18 bases left in between. Germline CDR1 MDHEN, CDR2 SYDVKM. CDR3 size: 12 residues. The CDR3 region has the DNA TGTGCCAGCAGACCCGGACCTTCGGATACGTTCTTC. Protein product: CASRPGPSDTFF.

This chain joins TRBV12-3 or TRBV12-4 and TRBJ1-5; maybe TRBD1 (5 bases). The CDR3 consists of 15 residues. Trimming removed 5 bases from V and 2 bases from J, with 13 bases in between. As DNA, the CDR3 is TGTGCCAGCAGTAACTCGGGACTCGGCAATCAGCCCCAGCATTTT. Its protein product is CASSNSGLGNQPQHF.

This clonotype appeared a few times. The chain joins TRBV19 to TRBJ1-2; a weak D match, TRBD1 (5 bases). CDR1 LNHDA and CDR2 SQIVND come from the germline V gene (reference sequence). The V gene lost 3 bases and the J gene lost 3 bases, with 11 bases spanning the gap. The CDR3 has 14 amino acids. As DNA, the CDR3 is TGTGCCAGTAGTATCGACAGCAGTTACTATGGCTACACCTTC. The encoded protein is CASSIDSSYYGYTF. Full variable domain (missing parts from reference TRBV19 and TRBJ1-2): DGGITQSPKYLFRKEGQNVTLSCEQNLNHDAMYWYRQDPGQGLRLIYYSQIVNDFQKGDIAEGYSVSREKKESFPLTVTSAQKNPTAFYLCASSIDSSYYGYTFGSGTRLTVV.